This T cell receptor beta chain was sequenced in a study of T cell clonotyping in hematopoietic cell transplantation. The time point here: recipient sample about 28 days before transplant, after cytoreduction. Sequenced by immunoSEQ multiplex PCR; TCRdb stores in-frame clones only, minus some. The repertoire holds 5,500 to 6,500 clones, nearly 98% seen once, with about 14% in the top ten. Germline CDR1 reads MDHEN; CDR2 reads SYDVKM. V was trimmed by 3 bases and J by 2 bases, leaving 7 bases between them. The CDR3 is made up of 13 amino acids. Comments on this clone: Its antigen is undetermined.

Study-level results: No sorting was done, leaving CD4 and CD8 contributions mixed.

V and J are TRBV28 and TRBJ2-5; a weak D match, TRBD1 (6 bases). This receptor was identified in a man aged 70 or older with acute myeloid leukemia. Some clones in this sample may be carry-over from other donors' samples. The sequences come from peripheral blood mononuclear cells, collected before stem cell transplant. As DNA, the CDR3 is TGTGCCAGCAGTTTTACAGGGCAAGAGACCCAGTACTTC. It specifies CASSFTGQETQYF.